This T cell receptor (beta chain) stems from a study of T cell repertoires in cytomegalovirus infection. This CDR3 contains 13 residues. The V gene's germline CDR1 is MNHEY and CDR2 SVGAGI. V dropped 1 base and J dropped 6 bases, with 7 bases sitting between them. Via MiXCR, TCRdb re-called the reads, giving one row per CDR3 protein. This table holds approximately 250,000 distinct CDR3 sequences, about 23% found once. This sequence joins TRBV6-5 and TRBJ2-1; possible D gene TRBD2, 5 bases. Sequencing was performed on CD8+ T cells from PBMCs. The sequence was obtained from a human donor in good health (CMV status not recorded). Some clones in this sample may be carry-over from other donors' samples. The CDR3 coding sequence is TGTGCCAGCAGTTACTTCGGGGTCAATGAGCAGTTCTTC. Its translation: CASSYFGVNEQFF.